The entry below describes one T cell receptor (beta chain). Its antigen is currently unknown. TCRdb reprocessed the 5' RACE reads with MiXCR, giving one entry per CDR3 protein. Of roughly 150,000 distinct CDR3 sequences in the sample, roughly 13% are singletons; the top ten hold about 26%. This record belongs to a study of T-cell memory formation after mild COVID-19. The CDR3 is 14 residues long. V shed 5 bases, J shed 3 bases, and the junction held 3 bases outside the gene matches. Germline values: CDR1 DFQATT, CDR2 SNEGSKA (reference sequence). Notes on the study in general: Among contracting clones, CD4+ were mainly CM/EM and CD8+ enriched in EMRA. Clones contracting over day 15 to 85 were CD4/CD8 balanced, with later expanders leaning CD4+.

Specimen: PBMCs or a T cell subset sorted from them (not recorded which). This clonotype was obtained from an adult woman who had mild COVID-19 (a few samples of this study predate the infection). Cell type and time point are not known. The chain recombines TRBV20-1 with TRBJ2-1, with 11 positions matching TRBD2. This chain's CDR3 is CSAGGLADYNEQFF. The CDR3 DNA sequence: TGCAGTGCTGGGGGACTAGCGGACTACAATGAGCAGTTCTTC.